This passage covers 31 T cell receptor beta chains from one sample sequenced in a study of T cell responses to AZD1222 COVID-19 vaccine. Sequenced by immunoSEQ multiplex PCR; TCRdb stores in-frame clones only, minus some. The repertoire has 50,000 to 75,000 clones, 89% of them found once; the top ten carry roughly 6.1%. The specimen comprised peripheral blood, sampled 28 days after the second AZD1222 dose. These TCRs come from an adult who received the AZD1222 COVID-19 vaccine.

The chain combines TRBV4-3 with TRBJ1-3; D gene unclear. Germline V lookup: CDR1 LGHNA, CDR2 YSLEER. The CDR3 sequence is 14 residues long. V was cut by 4 bases and J by 0 bases, with 7 bases left in between. CDR3 amino acids: CASSLTDSGNTIYF. The CDR3, as DNA: TGCGCCAGCAGCCTTACGGACTCTGGAAACACCATATATTTT.

The genes are TRBV6-5 and TRBJ1-5; the match to TRBD1 covers 8 bases. The J segment lost 2 bases and the V segment lost 2 bases, leaving 5 bases of the junction unmatched. Germline CDR1 reads MNHEY; CDR2 reads SVGAGI. The CDR3 has 16 amino acids. In DNA, the CDR3 is TGTGCCAGCAGTTACGGTCAGGGGGCCCGCAATCAGCCCCAGCATTTT. It is translated as CASSYGQGARNQPQHF.

This clone has only a few counts. This rearrangement joins TRBV5-6 to TRBJ2-3, with TRBD2 matching 11 bases. CDR1 and CDR2 from the germline V gene are SGHDT and YYEEEE. Trimming cost V 7 bases and J 6 bases; bases outside gene matches: 7. The CDR3 has 14 residues. Here the CDR3 reads CASGTRTSGDTQYF. The CDR3 DNA sequence: TGTGCCAGCGGCACTCGGACTAGCGGGGATACGCAGTATTTT.

This chain joins TRBV18 and TRBJ1-2; 10 bases align to TRBD1. Germline values: CDR1 KGHSH, CDR2 LQKENI. J lost 4 bases, V lost 4 bases, and 9 bases had no gene match. This CDR3 is built from 16 residues. DNA of the CDR3: TGTGCCAGCTCACAACTGGACAGGGGGATTGGCTATGGCTACACCTTC. It codes for CASSQLDRGIGYGYTF.

V is TRBV27 and J is TRBJ2-1, with 8 bases fitting TRBD1. The CDR3 length is 16 residues. V gave up 2 bases and J gave up 10 bases; unmatched junction bases: 13. CDR1 and CDR2 from the germline V gene are MNHEY and SMNVEV (reference sequence). As DNA, the CDR3 is TGTGCCAGCAGTTTAAAAACGGGACAGGCCGATCGGGAGCAGTTCTTC. Translated: CASSLKTGQADREQFF.

CDR3: CASSFGTGVADTQYF. The CDR3 nucleotides read TGTGCCAGCAGCTTTGGGACAGGGGTCGCAGATACGCAGTATTTT. The chain combines TRBV5-5 with TRBJ2-3, with TRBD1 identical over 10 bases. The CDR3 sequence is 15 residues long. V dropped 2 bases and J dropped 4; count of bases not matched to a gene: 4. Germline V lookup: CDR1 SGHKS, CDR2 YYEKEE (reference sequence). Looking up the rest from reference TRBV5-5 and TRBJ2-3 gives the full variable domain: DAGVTQSPTHLIKTRGQQVTLRCSPISGHKSVSWYQQVLGQGPQFIFQYYEKEERGRGNFPDRFSARQFPNYSSELNVNALLLGDSALYLCASSFGTGVADTQYFGPGTRLTVL.

The genes are TRBV10-2 and TRBJ2-7; TRBD2 matches at 9 bases. J was trimmed by 0 bases and V by 4 bases; bases with no gene match: 7. The CDR3 runs to 16 residues. Germline-derived CDR1 and CDR2 are WSHSY and SAAADI. Here the CDR3 reads CASSAPAGGVSYEQYF. The CDR3 DNA follows: TGCGCCAGCAGTGCCCCGGCGGGAGGGGTCTCCTACGAGCAGTACTTC.

The rearrangement links TRBV28 to TRBJ2-7; 9 nucleotides agree with TRBD1. Losses at the gene ends were 5 bases for V and 4 bases for J; bases not matched to a gene: 6. Germline assignment: CDR1 MDHEN and CDR2 SYDVKM. The CDR3 has 14 residues. CDR3 nucleotides: TGTGCCAGCAGTCCCACAGGGGGCGAGTACGAGCAGTACTTC. It is translated as CASSPTGGEYEQYF.

The CDR3 protein is CASSEWSFTKDGNYGYTF. Written as DNA, the CDR3 is TGTGCCAGCAGTGAATGGTCTTTTACGAAGGACGGGAACTATGGCTACACCTTC. The V gene is TRBV2, the J gene TRBJ1-2; D unresolved. V was shortened by 2 bases and J by 2 bases, with 21 bases between the two germline ends. The CDR3 runs to 18 residues. Germline CDR1 and CDR2: SNHLY and FYNNEI.

The chain uses TRBV5-1 and TRBJ2-2, with a tentative D call TRBD2 (5 bases). Germline V gene sequence: CDR1 SGHRS, CDR2 YFSETQ. The CDR3 spans 15 residues. V lost 4 bases and J lost 1, with 11 bases in between. DNA for the CDR3: TGCGCCAGCAGCCCTAGCAAGGGGAACACCGGGGAGCTGTTTTTT. Its translation: CASSPSKGNTGELFF.

The chain is built from TRBV7-2 and TRBJ2-1; 10 nucleotides line up with TRBD2. There are 14 residues in the CDR3. After removal of 4 bases from V and 11 bases from J, the junction contained 8 bases not matched to a gene. From germline, CDR1 is SGHTA and CDR2 FQGNSA. The CDR3 DNA follows: TGTGCCAGCAGCTCCTTGGGAGCGGGAGGGCAGCAGTTCTTC. Residues: CASSSLGAGGQQFF.

V is TRBV15 and J is TRBJ1-2; TRBD1 agrees at 7 bases. CDR1 LNHNV and CDR2 YYDKDF come from the germline V gene (reference sequence). This CDR3 comprises 15 residues. The V segment lost 3 bases and the J segment 5 bases; nucleotides outside the gene matches: 9. This CDR3 reads CATSSNTGAFYGYTF. The CDR3 DNA is TGTGCCACCAGCAGCAACACAGGGGCCTTTTATGGCTACACCTTC.

A single count supports this clone. The J gene is TRBJ2-7, the V gene TRBV5-1, with D possibly matching TRBD1 (5 bases). The germline V gene encodes CDR1 SGHRS and CDR2 YFSETQ. The CDR3 sequence is 13 residues long. V lost 0 bases, J lost 5 bases, and 9 bases lay in between. The CDR3 region is CASSLEGADEQYF. CDR3 nucleotide sequence: TGCGCCAGCAGCTTGGAAGGGGCCGACGAGCAGTACTTC.

As DNA, the CDR3 is TGCAGCGTTGTACTGGCGCCTGGGGCCAACGTCCTGACTTTC. Its protein is CSVVLAPGANVLTF. The chain links TRBV29-1 to TRBJ2-6; no clear D. The V end lost 4 bases, the J end lost 2 bases, and 9 bases lay between the germline ends. This CDR3 is built from 14 residues. Per the germline V gene, CDR1 is SQVTM and CDR2 is ANQGSEA.

This clone was counted a few times. The chain joins TRBV6-1 to TRBJ2-1; 9 bases map to TRBD2. CDR3 length equals 16 residues. Germline-derived CDR1 and CDR2 are MNHNS and SASEGT. Unmatched junction bases numbered 13, after V lost 4 bases and J lost 9 bases. As DNA, the CDR3 is TGTGCCAGCAGTGTCCTAGCGGGACTAACAACTAGTGAGCAGTTCTTC. Translated: CASSVLAGLTTSEQFF.

This clone appeared a single time. The CDR3, as DNA: TGCGCCAGCAGTCCGCCCCCAGGCAGCACCTCCGGGGGGGAGCTGTTTTTT. This codes for CASSPPPGSTSGGELFF. The gene calls are TRBV23-1 and TRBJ2-2; no firm D call. TRBV23-1 is assigned to the ORF class and has an uncertain function. V was shortened by 4 bases and J by 8 bases, with 23 bases between the two germline ends. The CDR3 runs 17 residues.

This clone was detected only once. V and J are TRBV6-2 or TRBV6-3 and TRBJ2-7; 7 bases align to TRBD1. This CDR3 contains 12 residues. V lost 6 bases and J lost 7; bases outside the gene matches: 6. Germline V CDR1 and CDR2: MNHEY, SVGEGT. The CDR3 region has the DNA TGTGCCAGCAGCCGACAGGGTCAAGAGCAGTACTTC. As protein: CASSRQGQEQYF.

The V gene is TRBV7-6, the J gene TRBJ1-5, with a possible D match to TRBD1 (5 bases). CDR1 is SGHVS, CDR2 FNYEAQ, per germline. This CDR3 comprises 15 residues. Trimming stripped 5 bases from V and 5 bases from J, with 16 bases between. CDR3 DNA: TGTGCCAGCAGCCCCGCCGGCAGGGTGGATCAGCCCCAGCATTTT. This encodes CASSPAGRVDQPQHF.

The chain links TRBV18 to TRBJ1-6; a possible D gene is TRBD1 (6 bases). V lost 2 bases to trimming and J lost 6 bases, with 8 bases between them. The CDR3 is 14 amino acids. Per germline, CDR1 KGHSH and CDR2 LQKENI. The CDR3 protein is CASSPTRGNSPLHF. CDR3 DNA sequence: TGTGCCAGCTCACCAACCAGGGGTAATTCACCCCTCCACTTT.

The chain recombines TRBV10-3 with TRBJ2-7; a weak D match, TRBD2 (5 bases). The ends were cut back, 6 bases at V and 3 bases at J, with 15 bases in the middle. The V gene's germline CDR1 is ENHRY and CDR2 SYGVKD. The CDR3 consists of 14 residues. The DNA of the CDR3 is TGTGCCATCAGGCGTGGAGACGGAGGCTACGAGCAGTACTTC. Amino acids: CAIRRGDGGYEQYF.

The chain recombines TRBV7-2 with TRBJ1-6; D uncertain. Trimming shortened V by 3 bases and J by 8 bases, and 5 bases separated the two germline ends. The CDR3 is 12 amino acids. The germline gives CDR1 SGHTA, CDR2 FQGNSA. The CDR3 reads CASSFSDSPLHF. DNA for the CDR3: TGTGCCAGCAGCTTCTCCGATTCACCCCTCCACTTT.

The gene calls are TRBV6-5 and TRBJ1-3, with D uncertain. V gave up 11 bases and J gave up 0 bases, with 14 bases separating them. The CDR3 consists of 14 residues. Germline assignment: CDR1 MNHEY and CDR2 SVGAGI. This CDR3 is CASRSQSSGNTIYF. The CDR3 DNA sequence: TGTGCCTCACGTTCCCAGAGCTCTGGAAACACCATATATTTT.

The chain joins TRBV10-3 to TRBJ1-1; 7 bases are shared with TRBD1. The germline V gene encodes CDR1 ENHRY and CDR2 SYGVKD. CDR3 length equals 15 residues. V lost 4 bases and J lost 2; bases outside the gene matches: 7. The CDR3 spells CAISGRQGGNTEAFF. In DNA, the CDR3 is TGTGCCATCAGTGGCCGACAGGGTGGTAACACTGAAGCTTTCTTT.

The rearrangement uses TRBV18 and TRBJ1-1; no clear D. CDR1 and CDR2 from the germline V gene are KGHSH and LQKENI. The V and J ends lost 0 bases and 0 bases respectively, with 8 bases between them. The length of the CDR3 is 15 residues. The CDR3 sequence: CASSPPRAMNTEAFF. The CDR3 DNA reads TGTGCCAGCTCACCACCGAGGGCCATGAACACTGAAGCTTTCTTT.

This clone was observed once. The rearrangement links TRBV3-1 (or the pseudogene TRBV3-2) to TRBJ2-1; TRBD2 matches 13 bases. The V and J ends lost 1 base and 10 bases, in that order; junction bases with no gene match: 4. CDR3 size: 15 residues. CDR1 LGHDT and CDR2 YNNKEL come from the germline V gene (reference sequence). The chain's CDR3 is CASSQGLAGGGEQFF. CDR3 sequence (DNA): TGTGCCAGCAGCCAAGGACTAGCGGGGGGCGGAGAGCAGTTCTTC.

The rearrangement uses TRBV18 and TRBJ2-1; 7 nucleotides line up with TRBD2. The V gene end was trimmed by 3 bases and the J gene end by 7 bases; junction bases not matched to a gene: 9. Per the germline V gene, CDR1 is KGHSH and CDR2 is LQKENI. The CDR3 length is 15 residues. CDR3 loop: CASSPAGRGGNEQFF. CDR3 in DNA: TGTGCCAGCTCACCGGCAGGGCGGGGAGGGAATGAGCAGTTCTTC.

The chain couples TRBV4-3 to TRBJ2-3; D unclear. V was pared by 1 base and J by 0 bases, with 20 bases between. The length of the CDR3 is 19 residues. The germline gives CDR1 LGHNA, CDR2 YSLEER. CDR3 protein: CASSQVLVANGFSTDTQYF. As DNA, the CDR3 is TGCGCCAGCAGCCAAGTGTTAGTCGCCAACGGCTTTAGCACAGATACGCAGTATTTT.

This clone was counted only a few times. This rearrangement joins TRBV7-9 to TRBJ2-7; 9 bases fit TRBD1. Trimming at V came to 1 base and at J to 7 bases, leaving 5 bases not matched to a gene. The CDR3 spans 14 residues. Germline loops: CDR1 SEHNR, CDR2 FQNEAQ (reference sequence). The CDR3 coding sequence is TGTGCCAGCAGCTTAGATTTCGGGACAGGGGAGCAGTACTTC. Translated, it gives CASSLDFGTGEQYF.

This chain uses TRBV2 with TRBJ1-5; D is unresolved. Trimming removed 7 bases at V and 4 bases at J, with 17 bases between. The CDR3 is made up of 15 amino acids. Germline-derived CDR1 and CDR2 are SNHLY and FYNNEI. In nucleotides, the CDR3 is TGTGCCAGCACCTCGTCCGGCGGAAGAAATCAGCCCCAGCATTTT. Residues: CASTSSGGRNQPQHF. Supplemented by reference TRBV2 and TRBJ1-5, the full variable domain reads EPEVTQTPSHQVTQMGQEVILRCVPISNHLYFYWYRQILGQKVEFLVSFYNNEISEKSEIFDDQFSVERPDGSNFTLKIRSTKLEDSAMYFCASTSSGGRNQPQHFGDGTRLSIL.

V gene TRBV7-2 combines with J gene TRBJ2-1, with 7 bases lining up with TRBD1. This CDR3 spans 16 amino acids. Losses at the gene ends were 3 bases for V and 2 bases for J; bases not matched to a gene: 7. Germline V gene lookup returns CDR1 SGHTA and CDR2 FQGNSA. CDR3 region: CASSFNRGEAYNEQFF. The CDR3 nucleotides read TGTGCCAGCAGCTTCAACAGGGGAGAGGCCTACAATGAGCAGTTCTTC.

The V and J genes are TRBV2 and TRBJ2-6, with 7 positions matching TRBD2. The CDR3 contains 16 residues. V lost 1 base and J lost 2; bases outside the gene matches: 2. The germline CDR1 and CDR2 sequences are SNHLY and FYNNEI. In DNA, the CDR3 is TGTGCCAGCAGTGAAGGGGGAGGGACTGGGGCCAACGTCCTGACTTTC. Amino acid sequence: CASSEGGGTGANVLTF.